The clone carrying this TCR beta chain was found many times. The data belong to a study of patients and donors after allogeneic stem cell transplantation. TCRdb itself ran the RT-PCR reads through MiXCR, one entry per CDR3 protein. The table shows approximately 33,000 distinct CDR3 sequences, with almost 7% occurring only once. Germline V gene sequence: CDR1 SNHLY, CDR2 FYNNEI. The CDR3 runs 14 residues. V lost 6 bases and J lost 4, with 15 bases in between. The sample was blood, either unsorted or a sorted T cell fraction (not recorded which). This sequence was found in a human donor who was either an allogeneic HSCT recipient or a stem cell or donor lymphocyte infusion donor (not recorded which). It is not recorded whose cells these are; they may come from a transplant donor. This chain connects TRBV2 to TRBJ1-1, with D unclear. The CDR3 protein is CASSIDMGSTEAFF. The CDR3 coding sequence is TGTGCCAGCAGCATCGACATGGGAAGCACTGAAGCTTTCTTT.